Given below is one T cell receptor (beta chain) in context. The CDR3 has 18 residues. Germline trimming cut 0 bases from V and 1 base from J; bases unmatched to any gene: 6. Germline values: CDR1 SGDLS, CDR2 YYNGEE. This sample was taken from a study of blood T cell repertoires in COVID-19. Clones were sequenced by immunoSEQ multiplex PCR, and TCRdb holds only the in-frame ones, with some missing. The sample includes about 210,000 clones, approximately 83% of them seen just once. Sample: PBMCs or T cells enriched from blood (not recorded which). V and J are TRBV9 and TRBJ2-2; 10 bases match TRBD2. This clonotype originated in a woman aged 40 to 55 with acute COVID-19. CDR3 protein: CASSVEVSGRRNTGELFF. The CDR3 nucleotides are TGTGCCAGCAGCGTAGAGGTTAGCGGGAGGCGGAACACCGGGGAGCTGTTTTTT.